Reported below is one TCR beta chain. Its matching antigen is unknown. The CDR3 is made up of 16 amino acids. Between the trimmed V and J ends, which lost 6 bases and 2 bases, there was a span of 17 bases. TCRdb itself ran the reads through MiXCR, one entry per CDR3 protein. The table lists a few hundred thousand distinct CDR3 sequences, under 25% of them singletons. The sample comes from a study of T cell repertoires in cytomegalovirus infection. Background on the study: Used in the study were CMV epitopes, some recently identified and HLA-C-restricted, others well-studied and HLA-B-restricted. In public TCR beta signatures, there were indications of both CMV infection and matching HLA type.

Study conclusions and caveats: Across the ex vivo response, the dominant clonotypes were HLA-C-restricted CMV-specific TCR beta clonotypes. The cumulative frequency of public TCR beta families identified carriers of CMV plus the relevant HLA.

The chain couples TRBV12-3 or TRBV12-4 to TRBJ2-1, with D hard to call. The material was cultured PBMCs, obtained from culture after CMV antigen stimulation. The receptor was derived from a human donor in good health (CMV status not recorded). Some clones in this sample may be carry-over from other donors' samples. The CDR3 DNA sequence: TGTGCCAGCAGACGCGAATCCGGTGGGCCCTACAATGAGCAGTTCTTC. Amino acids: CASRRESGGPYNEQFF.